Included here is one T cell receptor beta chain sequence, with context. Libraries were prepared by immunoSEQ multiplex PCR; TCRdb keeps only in-frame clonotypes and omits some of them. The sample lists about 270,000 clones, around 79% occurring once. These data come from a study of control samples from healthy donors and cancer patients. The CDR3 is 14 residues long. Trimming removed 1 base from V and 6 bases from J; junction bases left unmatched: 1. The V gene's germline CDR1 is LNHDA and CDR2 SQIVND (reference sequence). This receptor was identified in a woman aged 60 to 75 with lung cancer. Material: PBMCs. The chain combines TRBV19 with TRBJ2-2; 8 positions agree with TRBD2. CDR3 nucleotides: TGTGCCAGTAGTATAGGGACTAGCTCCGGGGAGCTGTTTTTT. It codes for CASSIGTSSGELFF.